These 11 T cell receptor beta chains were sequenced from one sample in a study of T cell changes during pregnancy in multiple sclerosis. Sequencing used immunoSEQ multiplex PCR; TCRdb keeps in-frame clones, though not all of them. The profile shows roughly 67,000 clones, 91% of them singletons. The sequenced sample was peripheral blood, obtained in the second trimester of pregnancy. These receptors were taken from a female donor with multiple sclerosis, enrolled in a pregnancy study.

The rearrangement uses TRBV2 and TRBJ2-5; 8 bases are shared with TRBD1. CDR1 and CDR2 from the germline V gene are SNHLY and FYNNEI. This CDR3 spans 16 amino acids. V lost 5 bases, J lost 4 bases, and 12 bases stayed unmatched. The CDR3 DNA sequence: TGTGCCAGCAGTCACGGGGCCCAGGGGGCGGGAGAGACCCAGTACTTC. It translates to CASSHGAQGAGETQYF.

The chain is built from TRBV5-8 and TRBJ2-5; 8 bases map to TRBD1. V lost 3 bases and J lost 2; bases outside the gene matches: 6. Germline values: CDR1 SGHTS, CDR2 YDEGEE. The CDR3 runs 15 residues. The CDR3 bases are TGTGCCAGCAGCTCGGACAGGGTCGATCAAGAGACCCAGTACTTC. Amino acids: CASSSDRVDQETQYF.

This clone was observed once. The J gene is TRBJ1-1, the V gene TRBV5-1; D is uncertain. V shed 4 bases and J shed 1 base, with 20 bases lying between them. The germline gives CDR1 SGHRS, CDR2 YFSETQ. This CDR3 has 17 amino acids. CDR3 amino acids: CASSHGYPGRQNTEAFF. CDR3 nucleotides: TGCGCCAGCAGCCACGGTTATCCAGGTAGGCAGAACACTGAAGCTTTCTTT.

The CDR3 DNA is TGCGCCAGCAGCTTGGACCCGGACAGGCCCTGGAGCTCCTACAATGAGCAGTTCTTC. This codes for CASSLDPDRPWSSYNEQFF. This chain uses TRBV5-1 with TRBJ2-1; 7 nucleotides agree with TRBD1. Losses at the gene ends were 0 bases for V and 0 bases for J; bases not matched to a gene: 12. Germline CDR1 reads SGHRS; CDR2 reads YFSETQ. The CDR3 consists of 19 residues.

CDR3 sequence (DNA): TGTGCCAGCAGGATAGGAGAGGACAGGGGTTATGGCTACACCTTC. This gives the protein CASRIGEDRGYGYTF. The chain uses TRBV6-1 and TRBJ1-2, with 9 bases matching TRBD1. Germline V gives CDR1 MNHNS, CDR2 SASEGT. The CDR3 is 15 residues long. V lost 6 bases and J lost 5; bases outside the gene matches: 10.

This clone was found once. The chain couples TRBV25-1 to TRBJ1-2, with 7 positions matching TRBD1. After removal of 3 bases from V and 3 bases from J, the junction contained 7 bases not matched to a gene. CDR1 MGHDK and CDR2 SYGVNS come from the germline V gene. This CDR3 region has 15 residues. CDR3 nucleotide sequence: TGTGCCAGCAGTGACCCGTCCACAGGGGACTATGGCTACACCTTC. Translating it yields CASSDPSTGDYGYTF.

The chain employs TRBV19 and TRBJ1-5; TRBD1 is a possible D gene (6 bases). Germline V gene sequence: CDR1 LNHDA, CDR2 SQIVND (reference sequence). The CDR3 extends over 14 amino acids. Trimming took 9 bases from V and 0 from J, leaving 12 bases between them. Here the CDR3 reads CASTGMGSNQPQHF. DNA of the CDR3: TGTGCCAGCACAGGGATGGGTAGCAATCAGCCCCAGCATTTT.

The chain is built from TRBV18 and TRBJ1-1, with TRBD1 matching 7 bases. The germline V gene has CDR1 KGHSH and CDR2 LQKENI. The CDR3 spans 14 residues. With 2 bases clipped from V and 3 bases from J, the junction kept 3 bases outside the gene matches. The CDR3, as DNA: TGTGCCAGCTCACCAGGAACAGGGGACACTGAAGCTTTCTTT. It is translated as CASSPGTGDTEAFF.

The genes are TRBV19 and TRBJ2-1; 11 bases are a match to TRBD2. Germline CDR1 and CDR2: LNHDA and SQIVND (reference sequence). J lost 0 bases, V lost 9 bases, and 10 bases had no gene match. The CDR3 runs to 17 residues. CDR3 coding DNA: TGTGCCAGCAAGGAGACTAGCGGGATTTACTCCTACAATGAGCAGTTCTTC. Translation: CASKETSGIYSYNEQFF.

The CDR3, as DNA: TGTGCCAGCAGTTTAAGCGTAGACGGAGAAAAACTGTTTTTT. Translating it yields CASSLSVDGEKLFF. The J gene is TRBJ1-4, the V gene TRBV27; D uncertain. V gave up 2 bases and J gave up 8 bases, with 12 bases separating them. The CDR3 is made up of 14 amino acids. The germline V gene has CDR1 MNHEY and CDR2 SMNVEV (reference sequence).

The V gene is TRBV5-4, the J gene TRBJ2-7; 8 positions agree with TRBD2. V was clipped by 0 bases and J by 7 bases; unmatched bases: 9. This CDR3 region has 15 residues. Per germline, CDR1 SGHNT and CDR2 YYREEE (reference sequence). CDR3 residues: CASSLDTSGVREQYF. CDR3 nucleotide sequence: TGTGCCAGCAGCTTGGATACTAGCGGCGTTAGGGAGCAGTACTTC.